This TCR beta chain was identified during a study of beta chain features in type 1 diabetes. Study overall: Across every sample, around 98 million sorted cells were examined in total.

The entirety of the isolated RNA underwent reverse transcription, so expressed TCRB transcripts were sequenced. TCRdb's copy holds only in-frame clones and misses some; the assay was immunoSEQ multiplex PCR. Of more than 150,000 clones in the sample, 9% to 10% are singletons; the top ten hold about 2.5%. Overall study results and limits: TCRB rearrangement may or may not be influenced by HLA type; here this remained unresolved. The naive, central memory and Treg TCRB repertoires of patients appeared to be more similar to one another than those of healthy donors.

V was clipped by 1 base and J by 4 bases; unmatched bases: 4. CDR1 is SEHNR and CDR2 is FQNEAQ in the germline V gene (reference sequence). The CDR3 consists of 15 residues. Central memory, naive, regulatory and stem cell-like memory CD4+ cells were sorted by CD45RO/CCR7/CD25/CD127/CD95/CD27. Turning to this clone: Its antigen is not identified.

This receptor was identified in a woman younger than 35 in good health. This chain links TRBV7-9 with TRBJ2-5; 9 bases are shared with TRBD1. Source material: central memory CD4+ T cells from blood. The CDR3 protein is CASSLVGQGGETQYF. CDR3 nucleotides: TGTGCCAGCAGCTTAGTGGGACAGGGAGGAGAGACCCAGTACTTC.